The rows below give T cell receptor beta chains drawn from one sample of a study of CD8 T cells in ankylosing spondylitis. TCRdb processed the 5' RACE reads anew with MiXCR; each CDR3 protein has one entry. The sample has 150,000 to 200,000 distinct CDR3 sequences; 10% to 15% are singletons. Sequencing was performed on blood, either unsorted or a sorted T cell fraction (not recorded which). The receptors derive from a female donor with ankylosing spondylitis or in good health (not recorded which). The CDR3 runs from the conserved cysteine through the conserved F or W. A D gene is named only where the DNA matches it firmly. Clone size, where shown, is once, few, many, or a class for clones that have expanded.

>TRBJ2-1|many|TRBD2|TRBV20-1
CSCRPLAGGYNEQFF
TGCAGCTGTCGACCTTTAGCGGGAGGGTACAATGAGCAGTTCTTC
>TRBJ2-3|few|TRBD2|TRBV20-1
CSAGRLAGGTDTQYF
TGCAGTGCGGGCCGCCTAGCGGGAGGCACAGATACGCAGTATTTT
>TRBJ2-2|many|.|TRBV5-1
CASSASGGTTGELFF
TGCGCCAGCAGCGCTTCTGGCGGGACGACCGGGGAGCTGTTTTTT
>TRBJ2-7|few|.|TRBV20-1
CSALDYEQYF
TGCAGTGCCCTAGATTACGAGCAGTACTTC
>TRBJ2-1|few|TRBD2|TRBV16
CASSQYATSDLNEQFF
TGTGCCAGCAGCCAATATGCTACTAGCGACCTCAATGAGCAGTTCTTC
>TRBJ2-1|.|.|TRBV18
CASSPREQGNEQFF
TGTGCCAGCTCCCCCCGGGAGCAGGGGAATGAGCAGTTCTTC
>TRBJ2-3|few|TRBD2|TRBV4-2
CASSQLAGEGTDTQYF
TGTGCCAGCAGCCAACTAGCGGGAGAAGGGACAGATACGCAGTATTTT
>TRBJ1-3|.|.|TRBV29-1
CSVGGYSGNTIYF
TGCAGCGTTGGCGGTTACTCTGGAAACACCATATATTTT
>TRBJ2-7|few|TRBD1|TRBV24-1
CATSDLGQGGTYEQYF
TGTGCCACCAGTGATTTAGGACAGGGAGGCACCTACGAGCAGTACTTC
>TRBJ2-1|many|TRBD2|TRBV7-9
CASSLGGSGIRNEQFF
TGTGCCAGCAGCTTAGGGGGTAGCGGGATAAGGAATGAGCAGTTCTTC
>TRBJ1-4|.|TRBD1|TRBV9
CASSVAGGGLHNEKLFF
TGTGCCAGCAGCGTAGCAGGGGGCGGTCTCCATAATGAAAAACTGTTTTTT
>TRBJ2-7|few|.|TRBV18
CASSPQGFEQYF
TGTGCCAGCTCACCCCAGGGATTCGAGCAGTACTTC
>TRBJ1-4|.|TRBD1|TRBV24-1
CATSDSGTGNEKLFF
TGTGCCACCAGTGATTCCGGGACAGGCAATGAAAAACTGTTTTTT
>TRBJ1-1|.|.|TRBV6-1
CASRDALRLEAFF
TGTGCCAGCAGGGACGCGTTGCGCCTTGAAGCTTTCTTT
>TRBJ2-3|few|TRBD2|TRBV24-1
CATSDFRGGKVQDTQYF
TGTGCCACCAGTGATTTCCGCGGGGGGAAGGTTCAAGATACGCAGTATTTT
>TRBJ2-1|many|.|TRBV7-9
CASSPPPREISYNEQFF
TGTGCCAGCAGCCCTCCACCCCGGGAGATATCCTACAATGAGCAGTTCTTC
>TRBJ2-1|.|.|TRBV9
CASSVDYGTPLNEQFF
TGTGCCAGCAGCGTGGACTACGGGACTCCCCTCAATGAGCAGTTCTTC
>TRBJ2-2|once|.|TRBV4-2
CASSQELGTENTGELFF
TGTGCCAGCAGCCAAGAGTTAGGGACTGAGAACACCGGGGAGCTGTTTTTT
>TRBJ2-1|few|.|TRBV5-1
CASSLTVMEWNEQFF
TGCGCCAGCAGCCTAACAGTGATGGAGTGGAATGAGCAGTTCTTC
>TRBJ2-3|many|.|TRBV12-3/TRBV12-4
CASSLVGTQYF
TGTGCCAGCAGTTTAGTCGGTACGCAGTATTTT
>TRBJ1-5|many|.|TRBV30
CAWGQSDNQPQHF
TGTGCCTGGGGACAGTCCGACAATCAGCCCCAGCATTTT
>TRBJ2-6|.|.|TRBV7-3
CASSPQFSGANVLTF
TGTGCCAGCAGCCCCCAGTTCTCTGGGGCCAACGTCCTGACTTTC
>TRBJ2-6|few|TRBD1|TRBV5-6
CASSWTGGGSFGANVLTF
TGTGCCAGCAGTTGGACAGGGGGTGGCTCGTTTGGGGCCAACGTCCTGACTTTC
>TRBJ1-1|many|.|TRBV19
CASSSQGSTEAFF
TGTGCCAGTAGTTCACAGGGTTCCACTGAAGCTTTCTTT
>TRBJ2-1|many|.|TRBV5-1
CASSLGTGDLRGNEQFF
TGCGCCAGCAGCTTGGGAACCGGAGATCTACGGGGCAATGAGCAGTTCTTC
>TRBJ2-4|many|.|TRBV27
CASSLIERIAKNIQYF
TGTGCCAGCAGTTTAATTGAGAGGATAGCCAAAAACATTCAGTACTTC
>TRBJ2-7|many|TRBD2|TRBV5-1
CASSFRLAGDEQYF
TGCGCCAGCAGCTTCAGACTAGCGGGAGACGAGCAGTACTTC
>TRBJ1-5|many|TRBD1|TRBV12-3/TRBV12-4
CASSLDRGNQPQHF
TGTGCCAGCAGCTTGGACAGGGGGAATCAGCCCCAGCATTTT
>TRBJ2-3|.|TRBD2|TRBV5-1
CASSLRPSGYTDTQYF
TGCGCCAGCAGCTTGAGGCCTAGCGGGTACACAGATACGCAGTATTTT
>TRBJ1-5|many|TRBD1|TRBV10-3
CAISEWDSPSGQPQHF
TGTGCCATCAGTGAGTGGGACAGCCCGTCGGGTCAGCCCCAGCATTTT
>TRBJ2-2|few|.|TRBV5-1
CASSLVPPTGELFF
TGCGCCAGCAGCTTGGTTCCCCCCACCGGGGAGCTGTTTTTT
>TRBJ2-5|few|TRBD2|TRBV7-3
CASSPGTSSQETQYF
TGTGCCAGCAGCCCCGGGACTAGCAGCCAAGAGACCCAGTACTTC
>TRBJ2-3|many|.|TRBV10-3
CAISESGPPAGTDTQYF
TGTGCCATCAGTGAGTCGGGGCCGCCCGCGGGGACAGATACGCAGTATTTT
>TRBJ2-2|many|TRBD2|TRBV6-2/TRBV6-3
CASSGLAGVNTGELFF
TGTGCCAGCAGTGGACTAGCGGGAGTTAACACCGGGGAGCTGTTTTTT
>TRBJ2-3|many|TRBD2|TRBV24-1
CATSDSRLASSPTDTQYF
TGTGCCACCAGTGATTCGCGACTAGCGTCTTCCCCCACAGATACGCAGTATTTT
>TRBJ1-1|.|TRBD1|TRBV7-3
CASSSGQGLNTEAFF
TGTGCCAGCAGCTCCGGACAGGGTTTGAACACTGAAGCTTTCTTT
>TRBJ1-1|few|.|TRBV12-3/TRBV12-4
CASRRGVWTEAFF
TGTGCCAGCAGACGCGGGGTTTGGACTGAAGCTTTCTTT
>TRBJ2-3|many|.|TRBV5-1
CASRIAVSTDTQYF
TGCGCCAGCAGGATAGCGGTTAGCACAGATACGCAGTATTTT
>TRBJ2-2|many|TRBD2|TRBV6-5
CASSYRREERHGELFF
TGTGCCAGCAGTTACCGGCGGGAGGAACGGCACGGGGAGCTGTTTTTT
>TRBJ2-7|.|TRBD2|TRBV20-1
CSAWVAGGSYEQYF
TGCAGTGCCTGGGTAGCGGGAGGCTCCTACGAGCAGTACTTC
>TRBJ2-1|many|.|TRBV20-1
CSARDPPQVNEQFF
TGCAGTGCTAGAGACCCTCCTCAAGTCAATGAGCAGTTCTTC
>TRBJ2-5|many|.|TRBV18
CASSPQGIQETQYF
TGTGCCAGCTCACCACAAGGGATCCAAGAGACCCAGTACTTC
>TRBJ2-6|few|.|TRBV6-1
CASSKQDRSGANVLTF
TGTGCCAGCTCAAAACAGGATCGCTCTGGGGCCAACGTCCTGACTTTC
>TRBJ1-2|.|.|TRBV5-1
CASRLGPSGDGYTF
TGCGCCAGCCGCCTGGGGCCATCAGGGGATGGCTACACCTTC
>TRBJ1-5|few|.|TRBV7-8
CASSLADSVNQPQHF
TGTGCCAGCAGCTTAGCGGACAGCGTCAATCAGCCCCAGCATTTT
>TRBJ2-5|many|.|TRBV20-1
CSAPRWLGRTWTQYF
TGCAGTGCCCCCCGTTGGCTGGGACGCACTTGGACCCAGTACTTC
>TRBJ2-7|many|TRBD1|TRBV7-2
CASSSLPGQSPYEQYF
TGTGCCAGCAGCTCGCTACCGGGACAGAGTCCCTACGAGCAGTACTTC
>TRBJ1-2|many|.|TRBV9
CASSVGRDYGYTF
TGTGCCAGCAGCGTAGGGCGGGACTATGGCTACACCTTC
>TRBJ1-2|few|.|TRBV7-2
CASNDKGVVYGYTF
TGTGCCAGCAACGATAAAGGGGTGGTCTATGGCTACACCTTC
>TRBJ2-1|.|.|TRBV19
CASSHPEEQFF
TGTGCCAGTAGTCACCCCGAGGAGCAGTTCTTC